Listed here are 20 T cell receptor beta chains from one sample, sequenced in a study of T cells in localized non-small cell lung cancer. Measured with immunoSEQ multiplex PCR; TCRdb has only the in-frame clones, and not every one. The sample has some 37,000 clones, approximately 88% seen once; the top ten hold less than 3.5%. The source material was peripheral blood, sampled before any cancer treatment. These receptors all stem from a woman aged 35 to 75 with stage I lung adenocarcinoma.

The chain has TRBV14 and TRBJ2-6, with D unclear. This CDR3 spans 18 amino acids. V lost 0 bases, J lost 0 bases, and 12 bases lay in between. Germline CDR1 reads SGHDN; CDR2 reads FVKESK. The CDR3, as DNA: TGTGCCAGCAGCCAAGATCGAGTCCAAATCTCTGGGGCCAACGTCCTGACTTTC. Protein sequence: CASSQDRVQISGANVLTF.

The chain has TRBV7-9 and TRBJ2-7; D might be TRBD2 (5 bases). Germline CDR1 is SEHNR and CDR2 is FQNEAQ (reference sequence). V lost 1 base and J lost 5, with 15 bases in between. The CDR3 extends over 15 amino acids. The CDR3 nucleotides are TGTGCCAGCAGCTTAGTCGGGGAACCTAGCCACGAGCAGTACTTC. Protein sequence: CASSLVGEPSHEQYF.

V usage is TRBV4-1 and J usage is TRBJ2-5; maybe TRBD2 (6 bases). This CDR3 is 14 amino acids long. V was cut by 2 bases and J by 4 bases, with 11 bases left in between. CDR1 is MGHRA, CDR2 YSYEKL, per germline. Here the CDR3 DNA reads TGCGCCAGCAGCCAACCGGGACTGGTAGAGACCCAGTACTTC. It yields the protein CASSQPGLVETQYF.

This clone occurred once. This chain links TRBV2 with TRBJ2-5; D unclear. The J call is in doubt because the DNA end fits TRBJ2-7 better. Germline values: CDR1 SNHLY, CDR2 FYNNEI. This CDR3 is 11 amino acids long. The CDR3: CASSERYEQYF. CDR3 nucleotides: TGTGCCAGCAGTGAAAGGTACGAGCAGTACTTC.

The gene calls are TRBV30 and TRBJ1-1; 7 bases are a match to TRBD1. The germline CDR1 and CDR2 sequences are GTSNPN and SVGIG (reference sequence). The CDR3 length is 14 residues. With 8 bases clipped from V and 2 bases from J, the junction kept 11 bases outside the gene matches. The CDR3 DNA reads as TGTGCCGGCCCAAAGGGGGCCGGTAACACTGAAGCTTTCTTT. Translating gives CAGPKGAGNTEAFF.

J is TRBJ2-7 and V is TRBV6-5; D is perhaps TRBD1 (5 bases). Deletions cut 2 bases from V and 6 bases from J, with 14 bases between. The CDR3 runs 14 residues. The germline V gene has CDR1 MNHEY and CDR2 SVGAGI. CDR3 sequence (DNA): TGTGCCAGCAGTTACGATCGTATTAGGGGCGAGCAGTACTTC. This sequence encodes CASSYDRIRGEQYF.

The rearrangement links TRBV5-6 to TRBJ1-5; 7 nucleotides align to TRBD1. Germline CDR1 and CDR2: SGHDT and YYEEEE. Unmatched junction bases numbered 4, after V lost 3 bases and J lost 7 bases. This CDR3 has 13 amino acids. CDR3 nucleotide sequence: TGTGCCAGCAGCTACGACAGGGACCAGCCCCAGCATTTT. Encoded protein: CASSYDRDQPQHF.

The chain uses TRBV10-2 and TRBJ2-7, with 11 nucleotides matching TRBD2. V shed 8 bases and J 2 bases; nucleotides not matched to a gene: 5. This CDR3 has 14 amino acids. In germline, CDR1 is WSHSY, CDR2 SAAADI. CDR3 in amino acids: CASRGGLAAYEQYF. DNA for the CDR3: TGCGCCAGCCGAGGGGGACTAGCGGCCTACGAGCAGTACTTC.

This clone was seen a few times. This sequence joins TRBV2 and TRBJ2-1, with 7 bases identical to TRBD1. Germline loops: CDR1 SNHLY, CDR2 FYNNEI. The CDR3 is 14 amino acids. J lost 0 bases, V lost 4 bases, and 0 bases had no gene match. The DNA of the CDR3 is TGTGCCAGCAGTGGGGACAGCTCCTACAATGAGCAGTTCTTC. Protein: CASSGDSSYNEQFF. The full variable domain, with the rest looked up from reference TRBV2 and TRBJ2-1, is EPEVTQTPSHQVTQMGQEVILRCVPISNHLYFYWYRQILGQKVEFLVSFYNNEISEKSEIFDDQFSVERPDGSNFTLKIRSTKLEDSAMYFCASSGDSSYNEQFFGPGTRLTVL.

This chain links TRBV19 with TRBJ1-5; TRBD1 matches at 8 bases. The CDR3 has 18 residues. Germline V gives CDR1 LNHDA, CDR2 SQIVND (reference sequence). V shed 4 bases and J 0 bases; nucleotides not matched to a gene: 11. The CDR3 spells CASSTRDRTLYSNQPQHF. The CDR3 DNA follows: TGTGCCAGTAGTACCCGGGACAGGACCTTATATAGCAATCAGCCCCAGCATTTT.

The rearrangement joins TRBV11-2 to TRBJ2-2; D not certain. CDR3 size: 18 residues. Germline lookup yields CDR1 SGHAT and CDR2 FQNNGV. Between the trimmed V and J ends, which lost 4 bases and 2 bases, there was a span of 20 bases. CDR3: CASSSLADFLLNTGELFF. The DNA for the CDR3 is TGTGCCAGCAGCTCTCTTGCTGATTTCCTCTTAAACACCGGGGAGCTGTTTTTT.

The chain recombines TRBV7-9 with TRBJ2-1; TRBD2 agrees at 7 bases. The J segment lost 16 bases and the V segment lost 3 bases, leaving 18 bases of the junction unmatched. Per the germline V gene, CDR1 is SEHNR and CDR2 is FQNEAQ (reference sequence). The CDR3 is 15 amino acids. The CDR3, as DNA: TGTGCCAGCAGCTTTTCGACCGCCTGGGACGGGAGGTTTTTCTTC. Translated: CASSFSTAWDGRFFF.

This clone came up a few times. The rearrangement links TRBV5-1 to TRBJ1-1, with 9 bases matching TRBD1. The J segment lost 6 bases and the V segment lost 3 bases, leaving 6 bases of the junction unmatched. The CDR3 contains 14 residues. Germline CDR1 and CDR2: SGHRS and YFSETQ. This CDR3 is CASSSGTGRPEAFF. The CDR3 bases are TGCGCCAGCAGCTCCGGGACAGGGAGACCTGAAGCTTTCTTT.

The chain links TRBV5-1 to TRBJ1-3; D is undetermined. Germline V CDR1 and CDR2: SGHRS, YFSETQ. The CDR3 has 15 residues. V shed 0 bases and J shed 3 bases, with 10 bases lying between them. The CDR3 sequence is CASSLAGDRGNTIYF. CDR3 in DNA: TGCGCCAGCAGCTTGGCCGGTGACCGTGGAAACACCATATATTTT. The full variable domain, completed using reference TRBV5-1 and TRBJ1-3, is KAGVTQTPRYLIKTRGQQVTLSCSPISGHRSVSWYQQTPGQGLQFLFEYFSETQRNKGNFPGRFSGRQFSNSRSEMNVSTLELGDSALYLCASSLAGDRGNTIYFGEGSWLTVV.

The CDR3 region is CSVRGGSEKLFF. The CDR3 DNA follows: TGCAGCGTCCGGGGGGGCTCCGAAAAACTGTTTTTT. The chain couples TRBV29-1 to TRBJ1-4; possible D gene TRBD1, 6 bases. CDR3 length: 12 amino acids. Germline V gene data show CDR1 as SQVTM and CDR2 as ANQGSEA. V was shortened by 6 bases and J by 8 bases, with 13 bases between the two germline ends.

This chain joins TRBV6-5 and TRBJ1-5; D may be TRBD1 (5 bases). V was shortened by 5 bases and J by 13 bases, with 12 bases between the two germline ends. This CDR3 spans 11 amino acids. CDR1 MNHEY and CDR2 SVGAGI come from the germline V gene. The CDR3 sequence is CASSPRDLQHF. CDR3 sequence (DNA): TGTGCCAGCAGTCCACGGGACCTACAGCATTTT.

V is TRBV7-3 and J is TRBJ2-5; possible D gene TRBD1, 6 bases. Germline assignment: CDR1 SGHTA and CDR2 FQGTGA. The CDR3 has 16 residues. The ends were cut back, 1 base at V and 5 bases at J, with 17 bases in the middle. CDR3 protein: CASSLNYGGPGETQYF. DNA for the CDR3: TGTGCCAGCAGCTTAAATTATGGGGGCCCCGGCGAGACCCAGTACTTC.

The CDR3 bases are TGTGCCAGCAGCCAAGAGTCCAGGACAACCTTTTACCAAGAGACCCAGTACTTC. Amino acids: CASSQESRTTFYQETQYF. The rearrangement joins TRBV14 to TRBJ2-5, with D tentatively TRBD1 (5 bases). V was pared by 0 bases and J by 0 bases, with 17 bases between. The V gene's germline CDR1 is SGHDN and CDR2 FVKESK. The CDR3 has 18 amino acids.

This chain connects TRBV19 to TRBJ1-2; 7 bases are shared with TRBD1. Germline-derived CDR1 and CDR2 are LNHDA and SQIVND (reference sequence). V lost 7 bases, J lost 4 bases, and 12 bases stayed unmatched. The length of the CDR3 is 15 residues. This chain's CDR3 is CASISTTGSGYGYTF. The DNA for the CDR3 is TGTGCCAGTATCTCAACGACAGGGAGCGGCTATGGCTACACCTTC.

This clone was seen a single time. The CDR3 nucleotides read TGCAGCGCGTCCCGGGACCTCTATGGCTACACCTTC. It yields the protein CSASRDLYGYTF. This chain uses TRBV29-1 with TRBJ1-2, with D maybe TRBD1 (5 bases). V lost 7 bases, J lost 4 bases, and 13 bases lay in between. In germline, CDR1 is SQVTM, CDR2 ANQGSEA. The length of the CDR3 is 12 residues.